The clone carrying this T cell receptor beta chain was seen a handful of times. The data derive from a study of T cell changes during pregnancy in multiple sclerosis. Germline V lookup: CDR1 SGHDT, CDR2 YYEEEE. CDR3 length equals 16 residues. V lost 0 bases and J 6 bases, leaving 15 bases between the germline ends. Assay used: immunoSEQ multiplex PCR; TCRdb lists only in-frame clones, some missing. The table shows roughly 93,000 clones, with around 94% occurring only once. This chain connects TRBV5-6 to TRBJ1-4; D is unresolved. The sequencing used peripheral blood, collected after pregnancy. This clonotype was sampled from a female donor with multiple sclerosis, enrolled in a pregnancy study. In DNA form, the CDR3 reads TGTGCCAGCAGCTTGGTCTCGGGTAACGAGTATGAAAAACTGTTTTTT. It specifies CASSLVSGNEYEKLFF. The full variable domain, rest sourced from reference TRBV5-6 and TRBJ1-4, is DAGVTQSPTHLIKTRGQQVTLRCSPKSGHDTVSWYQQALGQGPQFIFQYYEEEERQRGNFPDRFSGHQFPNYSSELNVNALLLGDSALYLCASSLVSGNEYEKLFFGSGTQLSVL.